This T cell receptor beta chain originates from a study of cytomegalovirus exposure and HLA in healthy donors. Broader study findings: The authors listed around 150 TCR beta chains as cytomegalovirus-associated. Through in vitro validation, three CMV-associated chains were shown to be specific for CMV antigens.

Produced via immunoSEQ multiplex PCR; TCRdb's table is partial and in-frame only. Among more than 150,000 clones, 84% were seen once, and the ten largest hold approximately 7%. Trimming at V came to 6 bases and at J to 7 bases, leaving 5 bases not matched to a gene. CDR3 length equals 13 residues. Germline V CDR1 and CDR2: SGHRS, YFSETQ. Points on this clone: Its antigen is currently unknown.

The receptor was isolated from a man aged 18 to 29 in good health and CMV-seropositive. The chain employs TRBV5-1 and TRBJ2-1; the match to TRBD1 covers 9 bases. Sequenced input: PBMCs. The CDR3 bases are TGCGCCAGCAACAGGGGGCAAATTAATGAGCAGTTCTTC. Amino acids: CASNRGQINEQFF.